These 21 T cell receptor beta chains were all obtained from the same sample, sequenced in a study of T cell changes during pregnancy in multiple sclerosis. The assay was immunoSEQ multiplex PCR, and TCRdb's table has in-frame clones only and misses some. The repertoire consists of under 50,000 clones, with around 93% occurring once and the leading ten covering roughly 4%. The source was CD8+ T cells from peripheral blood mononuclear cells, collected in the first trimester of pregnancy. These receptors came from a female donor with multiple sclerosis, enrolled in a pregnancy study.

This chain uses TRBV15 with TRBJ1-1; 12 bases are shared with TRBD1. The V and J ends lost 4 bases and 5 bases, in that order; junction bases with no gene match: 11. This CDR3 contains 17 residues. Germline CDR1 reads LNHNV; CDR2 reads YYDKDF (reference sequence). The CDR3 sequence: CATSTGQGAYLGTEAFF. CDR3 coding DNA: TGTGCCACCAGCACGGGACAGGGGGCTTATTTGGGGACTGAAGCTTTCTTT.

The rearrangement links TRBV6-1 to TRBJ1-4, with 12 bases matching TRBD1. Germline CDR1 reads MNHNS; CDR2 reads SASEGT. The CDR3 loop spans 15 amino acids. With V trimmed by 8 bases and J by 7 bases, 8 bases remained unmatched. The CDR3 region has the DNA TGTGCCAGCCGGGACAGGGGGCAAGAACCTGAAAAACTGTTTTTT. This encodes CASRDRGQEPEKLFF.

CDR3 amino acids: CASSEPGLANYNEQFF. DNA for the CDR3: TGTGCCAGCAGTGAACCAGGTCTAGCGAACTACAATGAGCAGTTCTTC. The chain recombines TRBV6-1 with TRBJ2-1; possibly TRBD2 for D (6 bases). The CDR3 has 16 amino acids. V lost 2 bases to trimming and J lost 3 bases, with 14 bases between them. Germline loops: CDR1 MNHNS, CDR2 SASEGT.

This chain connects TRBV2 to TRBJ1-1; D is unresolved. This CDR3 contains 14 residues. The germline V gene encodes CDR1 SNHLY and CDR2 FYNNEI. The ends were cut back, 7 bases at V and 1 base at J, with 13 bases in the middle. The CDR3 DNA reads TGTGCCAGCAACCAAGGCAGCGGGAACACTGAAGCTTTCTTT. This sequence encodes CASNQGSGNTEAFF.

This chain links TRBV19 with TRBJ2-1; 9 positions agree with TRBD2. Germline CDR1 reads LNHDA; CDR2 reads SQIVND (reference sequence). The trim removed 5 bases at V and 3 bases at J, leaving 5 bases unmatched. The CDR3 totals 15 residues. The CDR3 spells CASSLTSGIYNEQFF. CDR3 coding DNA: TGTGCCAGTAGTCTGACTAGCGGTATCTACAATGAGCAGTTCTTC.

Comments on this clone: An end of the junction does not agree with germline; a read error may underlie this. In DNA form, the CDR3 reads TGTGCCAGCACCTTGGTCGCGGGGGGAGAGACCCAGTACTTC. Amino acid sequence: CASTLVAGGETQYF. The rearrangement links TRBV5-8 to TRBJ2-5; 8 nucleotides match TRBD2. Germline assignment: CDR1 SGHTS and CDR2 YDEGEE. CDR3 length equals 14 residues.

The rearrangement links TRBV28 to TRBJ1-4; D unclear. Trimming shortened V by 5 bases and J by 6 bases, and 19 bases separated the two germline ends. The CDR3 has 16 amino acids. Germline values: CDR1 MDHEN, CDR2 SYDVKM. DNA for the CDR3: TGTGCCAGCAGTCCCTCCGGGCGCCGGGGTGATGAAAAACTGTTTTTT. Protein sequence: CASSPSGRRGDEKLFF. The full variable domain, in which reference TRBV28 and TRBJ1-4 provide the parts outside the CDR3, is DVKVTQSSRYLVKRTGEKVFLECVQDMDHENMFWYRQDPGLGLRLIYFSYDVKMKEKGDIPEGYSVSREKKERFSLILESASTNQTSMYLCASSPSGRRGDEKLFFGSGTQLSVL.

This clone was recorded only once. The chain carries TRBV6-1 and TRBJ2-5; 8 bases map to TRBD2. The CDR3 sequence is 15 residues long. Germline CDR1 reads MNHNS; CDR2 reads SASEGT. The junction had 9 bases not matched to a gene; V was cut back by 8 bases and J by 1 base. CDR3: CASGSGLGTQETQYF. In nucleotides, the CDR3 is TGTGCCAGCGGTTCGGGACTAGGGACCCAAGAGACCCAGTACTTC.

V usage is TRBV27 and J usage is TRBJ2-7; D not resolved. V gave up 2 bases and J gave up 4 bases, with 6 bases separating them. Germline lookup yields CDR1 MNHEY and CDR2 SMNVEV (reference sequence). The CDR3 is 12 residues long. CDR3 residues: CASSLNTYEQYF. In DNA, the CDR3 is TGTGCCAGCAGTTTAAACACGTACGAGCAGTACTTC.

The J gene is TRBJ2-3, the V gene TRBV27; 12 positions match TRBD2. Germline V gives CDR1 MNHEY, CDR2 SMNVEV (reference sequence). The ends lost 7 bases at V and 1 base at J; junction bases unmatched: 6. This CDR3 has 16 residues. CDR3 residues: CASNTGTSGRTDTQYF. CDR3 sequence (DNA): TGTGCCAGCAATACGGGGACTAGCGGGCGCACAGATACGCAGTATTTT.

This clone occurred once. This chain connects TRBV28 to TRBJ1-1; 7 bases are a match to TRBD1. Trimming took 4 bases from V and 3 from J; bases not matched to a gene: 5. The CDR3 runs to 14 residues. CDR1 is MDHEN, CDR2 SYDVKM, per germline. This chain's CDR3 is CASSYRGKDTEAFF. The CDR3 nucleotides read TGTGCCAGCAGTTACAGGGGAAAGGACACTGAAGCTTTCTTT. The entire variable domain, with the rest obtained from reference TRBV28 and TRBJ1-1, is as follows: DVKVTQSSRYLVKRTGEKVFLECVQDMDHENMFWYRQDPGLGLRLIYFSYDVKMKEKGDIPEGYSVSREKKERFSLILESASTNQTSMYLCASSYRGKDTEAFFGQGTRLTVV.

The chain couples TRBV20-1 to TRBJ1-1, with D possibly being TRBD1 (6 bases). CDR1 is DFQATT, CDR2 SNEGSKA, per germline (reference sequence). This CDR3 is 10 amino acids long. V was cut by 3 bases and J by 11 bases, with 10 bases left in between. The CDR3 sequence: CSASGTMAFF. The CDR3 nucleotides are TGCAGTGCTAGCGGGACAATGGCTTTCTTT.

The chain uses TRBV27 and TRBJ2-7, with 8 bases lining up with TRBD1. CDR1 is MNHEY, CDR2 SMNVEV, per germline (reference sequence). CDR3 length equals 13 residues. V shed 4 bases, J shed 5 bases, and the junction held 4 bases outside the gene matches. Written as DNA, the CDR3 is TGTGCCAGCAGTTGGACAGGGTATGACGAGCAGTACTTC. It codes for CASSWTGYDEQYF.

The chain is built from TRBV7-6 and TRBJ2-6, with TRBD1 matching 11 bases. J was trimmed by 3 bases and V by 2 bases; bases with no gene match: 9. CDR3 length: 19 residues. Germline assignment: CDR1 SGHVS and CDR2 FNYEAQ. The CDR3 loop is CASSLIVADRGRGANVLTF. DNA for the CDR3: TGTGCCAGCAGCTTAATTGTGGCGGACAGGGGGCGTGGGGCCAACGTCCTGACTTTC. The full variable domain, in which reference TRBV7-6 and TRBJ2-6 provide the parts outside the CDR3, is GAGVSQSPRYKVTKRGQDVALRCDPISGHVSLYWYRQALGQGPEFLTYFNYEAQQDKSGLPNDRFSAERPEGSISTLTIQRTEQRDSAMYRCASSLIVADRGRGANVLTFGAGSRLTVL.

This chain joins TRBV25-1 and TRBJ2-2; a weak D match, TRBD2 (6 bases). The CDR3 loop spans 12 amino acids. Germline CDR1 MGHDK, CDR2 SYGVNS. The V end lost 6 bases, the J end lost 6 bases, and 8 bases lay between the germline ends. This chain's CDR3 is CASRGGSGELFF. The DNA for the CDR3 is TGTGCCAGCAGGGGGGGATCCGGGGAGCTGTTTTTT.

The chain couples TRBV27 to TRBJ2-1; 9 nucleotides line up with TRBD1. Germline V lookup: CDR1 MNHEY, CDR2 SMNVEV (reference sequence). The CDR3 sequence is 16 residues long. With 5 bases clipped from V and 4 bases from J, the junction kept 9 bases outside the gene matches. The CDR3 is CASSDTGTGPYNEQFF. In nucleotides, the CDR3 is TGTGCCAGCAGTGATACCGGGACAGGGCCATACAATGAGCAGTTCTTC.

The chain uses TRBV7-8 and TRBJ2-1; D may be TRBD1 (6 bases). Trimming cost V 5 bases and J 0 bases, with 20 bases left between them. The CDR3 consists of 18 residues. CDR1 SGHVS and CDR2 FQNEAQ come from the germline V gene. CDR3 loop: CASSPWPRQVSSYNEQFF. The CDR3 bases are TGTGCCAGCAGCCCCTGGCCCCGACAGGTCAGCTCCTACAATGAGCAGTTCTTC.

V gene TRBV7-6 combines with J gene TRBJ2-5; 9 bases agree with TRBD2. With V trimmed by 5 bases and J by 5 bases, 12 bases remained unmatched. Germline loops: CDR1 SGHVS, CDR2 FNYEAQ. The CDR3 consists of 16 residues. The CDR3 here is CASSITLAGGRETQYF. In DNA form, the CDR3 reads TGTGCCAGCAGCATAACCCTGGCGGGAGGGAGGGAGACCCAGTACTTC.

The V call is TRBV11-2, the J call TRBJ2-1; perhaps TRBD2 as D (5 bases). Trimming stripped 2 bases from V and 1 base from J, with 15 bases between. In germline, CDR1 is SGHAT, CDR2 FQNNGV. The CDR3 is 17 amino acids. The CDR3 DNA reads as TGTGCCAGCAGCTTAAACGGGGAGCGGCGATCCTACAATGAGCAGTTCTTC. Its translation: CASSLNGERRSYNEQFF.

The chain couples TRBV16 to TRBJ2-7, with TRBD2 matching 7 bases. The CDR3 spans 14 residues. Germline CDR1 reads KGHSY; CDR2 reads FQNENV. Trimming cost V 1 base and J 5 bases; bases outside gene matches: 5. CDR3 amino acids: CASSQWGGKDEQYF. The CDR3, as DNA: TGTGCCAGCAGCCAATGGGGGGGGAAGGACGAGCAGTACTTC. The full variable domain, completed using reference TRBV16 and TRBJ2-7, is GEEVAQTPKHLVRGEGQKAKLYCAPIKGHSYVFWYQQVLKNEFKFLISFQNENVFDETGMPKERFSAKCLPNSPCSLEIQATKLEDSAVYFCASSQWGGKDEQYFGPGTRLTVT.

The rearrangement joins TRBV11-1 to TRBJ2-7; D not resolved. This CDR3 region has 14 residues. Trimming stripped 5 bases from V and 2 bases from J, with 13 bases between. Germline CDR1 and CDR2: SGHAT and FQDESV (reference sequence). CDR3 bases: TGTGCCAGCAGCCTCGACACGTACCCCTACGAGCAGTACTTC. Its translation: CASSLDTYPYEQYF.